This T cell receptor (beta chain) originates from a study of cytomegalovirus exposure and HLA in healthy donors. Overall study results and limits: The investigators catalogued some 160 TCR beta chains as cytomegalovirus-associated. Among the CMV-associated chains, three were confirmed in vitro as specific for CMV antigens.

The repertoire was sequenced with immunoSEQ multiplex PCR; TCRdb's copy has only in-frame clones and lacks some. The data hold 250,000 to 400,000 clones, with 70% to 90% observed a single time. Regarding this clone: What it binds is not known.

Among the 120 subjects of the validation cohort, separate from the approximately 700-subject first cohort, were the donors. The CDR3 has 15 amino acids. Germline-derived CDR1 and CDR2 are SEHNR and FQNEAQ (reference sequence). V dropped 5 bases and J dropped 5; count of bases not matched to a gene: 9. The clonotype originates from a man aged 30 to 39 in good health and CMV-seronegative. V and J are TRBV7-9 and TRBJ2-5, with 9 nucleotides matching TRBD1. Specimen: PBMCs. The CDR3 nucleotides read TGTGCCAGCAGCCGTCCGGGACAGGGAAGGGAGACCCAGTACTTC. Translated, it gives CASSRPGQGRETQYF.